One sample yielded the 31 T cell receptor beta chains listed below, sequenced in a study of T-cell memory formation after mild COVID-19. TCRdb itself ran the 5' RACE reads through MiXCR, one entry per CDR3 protein. The repertoire consists of 500,000 to 600,000 distinct CDR3 sequences, with approximately 18% occurring once and the leading ten covering more than 10%. Sequenced: PBMCs or a T cell subset sorted from them (not recorded which). All receptors derive from an adult woman who had mild COVID-19 (a few samples of this study predate the infection). Cell type and time point are not known.

This clonotype was counted once. J is TRBJ2-5 and V is TRBV5-1; 7 bases agree with TRBD1. Per the germline V gene, CDR1 is SGHRS and CDR2 is YFSETQ. The V and J ends lost 3 bases and 2 bases, in that order; junction bases with no gene match: 7. The CDR3 length is 15 residues. The DNA of the CDR3 is TGCGCCAGCAGCTCGCACGGGACAGAGCAAGAGACCCAGTACTTC. As protein: CASSSHGTEQETQYF.

There are a few counts of this clonotype. V usage is TRBV4-1 and J usage is TRBJ1-1; D remains unclear. V shed 1 base and J shed 7 bases, with 16 bases lying between them. CDR1 MGHRA and CDR2 YSYEKL come from the germline V gene. The CDR3 extends over 15 amino acids. CDR3 region: CASSQAGDVRHEAFF. CDR3 DNA sequence: TGCGCCAGCAGCCAAGCGGGCGACGTTAGGCATGAAGCTTTCTTT.

J is TRBJ1-3 and V is TRBV9, with TRBD1 identical over 7 bases. This CDR3 spans 15 amino acids. The V gene end was trimmed by 3 bases and the J gene end by 2 bases; junction bases not matched to a gene: 5. Per germline, CDR1 SGDLS and CDR2 YYNGEE. The CDR3 region has the DNA TGTGCCAGCAGCGCTAGGACAGGTCCTGGAAACACCATATATTTT. Encoded protein: CASSARTGPGNTIYF.

This clonotype has at least ten counts. CDR3 nucleotides: TGTGCCAGCAGTTTTGGGGGTTCCTACGAGCAGTACTTC. It specifies CASSFGGSYEQYF. V is TRBV12-3 or TRBV12-4 and J is TRBJ2-7, with D perhaps assigned TRBD1 or TRBD2 (5 bases each). This CDR3 is 13 amino acids long. Trimming cost V 3 bases and J 1 base, with 7 bases left between them.

In its sample, this clonotype was seen a few times. The chain recombines TRBV5-1 with TRBJ2-7; D is ambiguous. The CDR3 runs 16 residues. Deletions cut 3 bases from V and 2 bases from J, with 18 bases between. CDR1 is SGHRS, CDR2 YFSETQ, per germline. The CDR3 reads CASSSGGDVPAYEQYF. The DNA of the CDR3 is TGCGCCAGCAGCTCTGGTGGGGATGTTCCAGCCTACGAGCAGTACTTC.

The chain recombines TRBV5-1 with TRBJ1-2; TRBD1 is a possible D gene (5 bases). Germline V CDR1 and CDR2: SGHRS, YFSETQ. The CDR3 contains 14 residues. Trimming removed 0 bases from V and 7 bases from J, with 13 bases in between. CDR3 residues: CASSLGGESGGYTF. The DNA of the CDR3 is TGCGCCAGCAGCTTGGGGGGGGAGTCCGGTGGCTACACCTTC.

The chain recombines TRBV20-1 with TRBJ2-3, with 7 nucleotides matching TRBD1. This CDR3 is 12 amino acids long. V gave up 7 bases and J gave up 4 bases; unmatched junction bases: 5. Germline lookup yields CDR1 DFQATT and CDR2 SNEGSKA (reference sequence). The CDR3 coding sequence is TGCAGTGTTCAGGGGGTGGCAGATACGCAGTATTTT. It codes for CSVQGVADTQYF.

V gene TRBV7-2 combines with J gene TRBJ1-1; 8 bases agree with TRBD1. Germline values: CDR1 SGHTA, CDR2 FQGNSA. The trim removed 1 base at V and 0 bases at J, leaving 4 bases unmatched. This CDR3 is built from 16 residues. This chain's CDR3 is CASSLGWDRLNTEAFF. The CDR3 DNA follows: TGTGCCAGCAGCTTAGGATGGGACAGGTTGAACACTGAAGCTTTCTTT.

This clonotype has only a few counts. The CDR3 is CSVEDRYRAGSRDTQYF. The CDR3, as DNA: TGCAGCGTTGAAGATCGCTACCGGGCAGGGTCCCGAGATACGCAGTATTTT. The chain recombines TRBV29-1 with TRBJ2-3; D is perhaps TRBD1 (5 bases). Germline V lookup: CDR1 SQVTM, CDR2 ANQGSEA. V dropped 0 bases and J dropped 5 bases, with 21 bases sitting between them. The CDR3 totals 17 residues.

This clonotype was counted between two and nine times. The V call is TRBV4-1, the J call TRBJ2-1; TRBD2 matches 10 bases. Germline V gives CDR1 MGHRA, CDR2 YSYEKL. V was clipped by 4 bases and J by 5 bases; unmatched bases: 8. This CDR3 region has 16 residues. CDR3 residues: CASSPWLGLAHNEQFF. DNA of the CDR3: TGCGCCAGCAGCCCTTGGCTGGGACTAGCGCACAATGAGCAGTTCTTC.

This clonotype appeared many times. The rearrangement links TRBV29-1 to TRBJ2-7; weak D call: TRBD2 (6 bases). Trimming removed 7 bases at V and 7 bases at J, with 17 bases between. Germline V gene data show CDR1 as SQVTM and CDR2 as ANQGSEA. The CDR3 extends over 12 amino acids. The CDR3 loop reads CSAVIGAGEQYF. CDR3 in DNA: TGCAGCGCAGTCATAGGGGCGGGGGAGCAGTACTTC.

This clonotype was observed at least ten times. The chain recombines TRBV5-1 with TRBJ2-3; 8 bases are a match to TRBD1. V gave up 2 bases and J gave up 0 bases; unmatched junction bases: 8. The CDR3 covers 17 residues. CDR1 and CDR2 (germline): SGHRS, YFSETQ. The CDR3 DNA follows: TGCGCCAGCAGCTTCACCCCAGGGGGCGTAAGCACAGATACGCAGTATTTT. Translation: CASSFTPGGVSTDTQYF.

Only a few counts were recorded for this clonotype. The V and J genes are TRBV5-4 and TRBJ2-5; D unclear. The CDR3 has 17 residues. V was shortened by 2 bases and J by 5 bases, with 22 bases between the two germline ends. Germline-derived CDR1 and CDR2 are SGHNT and YYREEE (reference sequence). The CDR3 sequence is CASSLPSPGGARETQYF. CDR3 bases: TGTGCCAGCAGCTTACCCTCTCCCGGCGGAGCAAGGGAGACCCAGTACTTC.

The chain links TRBV29-1 to TRBJ2-3, with 11 bases matching TRBD2. Germline CDR1 and CDR2: SQVTM and ANQGSEA. V lost 6 bases to trimming and J lost 2 bases; unmatched junction nucleotides: 7. The CDR3 has 15 amino acids. The CDR3 region has the DNA TGCAGCGTCGTCTTAGCGGGGGGGCCCACAGATACGCAGTATTTT. This translates into CSVVLAGGPTDTQYF.

This chain links TRBV20-1 with TRBJ2-7; either TRBD1 or TRBD2 may supply D (5 bases each). V was shortened by 0 bases and J by 3 bases, with 12 bases between the two germline ends. CDR1 is DFQATT, CDR2 SNEGSKA, per germline (reference sequence). This CDR3 comprises 14 residues. CDR3 residues: CSARDGGRLYEQYF. In nucleotides, the CDR3 is TGCAGTGCTAGAGATGGGGGACGCCTCTACGAGCAGTACTTC.

The chain links TRBV7-2 to TRBJ1-5; D perhaps matches TRBD1 (5 bases). The germline gives CDR1 SGHTA, CDR2 FQGNSA. The CDR3 runs to 17 residues. V lost 5 bases, J lost 2 bases, and 19 bases lay in between. The CDR3 coding sequence is TGTGCCAGCAGCAATAGGGCCCAGGGATTCGGCAATCAGCCCCAGCATTTT. This encodes CASSNRAQGFGNQPQHF.

This clonotype was seen more than once but under ten times. This chain links TRBV7-9 with TRBJ1-1, with a possible D match to TRBD1 (6 bases). The CDR3 totals 20 residues. V dropped 4 bases and J dropped 0 bases, with 27 bases sitting between them. From germline, CDR1 is SEHNR and CDR2 FQNEAQ (reference sequence). The DNA of the CDR3 is TGTGCCAGCAGCTCCATGGGCTCCCAGGGGTGGGTCCCTATGAACACTGAAGCTTTCTTT. Amino acid sequence: CASSSMGSQGWVPMNTEAFF.

This sequence joins TRBV7-9 and TRBJ2-7; 8 bases map to TRBD2. CDR3 length: 16 amino acids. The germline gives CDR1 SEHNR, CDR2 FQNEAQ (reference sequence). J lost 0 bases, V lost 7 bases, and 11 bases had no gene match. The CDR3 spells CASIPPSGPSSYEQYF. Written as DNA, the CDR3 is TGTGCCAGCATCCCCCCTAGCGGGCCGAGCTCCTACGAGCAGTACTTC.

There are a few counts of this clonotype. V gene TRBV4-3 combines with J gene TRBJ2-5, with D uncertain. Germline assignment: CDR1 LGHNA and CDR2 YSLEER. This CDR3 contains 13 residues. V was trimmed by 1 base and J by 3 bases, leaving 6 bases between them. The CDR3 region has the DNA TGCGCCAGCAGCCAAGCGGTGGAAGAGACCCAGTACTTC. Amino acid sequence: CASSQAVEETQYF.

This chain uses TRBV6-6 with TRBJ2-7; D gene uncertain. CDR1 MNHNY and CDR2 SVGAGI come from the germline V gene (reference sequence). This CDR3 region has 13 residues. The V and J ends lost 2 bases and 4 bases respectively, with 9 bases between them. CDR3 loop: CASSYPGSYEQYF. In DNA form, the CDR3 reads TGTGCCAGCAGTTACCCAGGATCTTACGAGCAGTACTTC.

This clonotype was picked up a small number of times. The chain recombines TRBV4-2 with TRBJ2-1; TRBD2 matches 10 bases. The CDR3 is made up of 14 amino acids. From germline, CDR1 is LGHNA and CDR2 YNFKEQ. V lost 5 bases, J lost 10 bases, and 8 bases stayed unmatched. CDR3 in amino acids: CASSDRLAGTEQFF. The CDR3 nucleotides read TGTGCCAGCAGCGACCGACTAGCGGGTACAGAGCAGTTCTTC.

V gene TRBV29-1 combines with J gene TRBJ1-2; 7 nucleotides line up with TRBD1. Per germline, CDR1 SQVTM and CDR2 ANQGSEA. V was clipped by 3 bases and J by 6 bases; unmatched bases: 1. The CDR3 contains 11 residues. CDR3 bases: TGCAGCGTTGACAGGGGGGATGGCTACACCTTC. Its protein product is CSVDRGDGYTF.

This clonotype was seen a handful of times. The genes are TRBV4-3 and TRBJ2-7; D is unclear. CDR3 length equals 15 residues. Germline V gene lookup returns CDR1 LGHNA and CDR2 YSLEER. The V end was cut by 1 base, the J end by 0 bases, with 10 bases between. As DNA, the CDR3 is TGCGCCAGCAGCCAAGTAGGCGGCCACTCCTACGAGCAGTACTTC. Protein sequence: CASSQVGGHSYEQYF.

This clonotype was detected a few times. This rearrangement joins TRBV24-1 to TRBJ1-5, with D perhaps matching TRBD1 (5 bases). The V end lost 5 bases, the J end lost 5 bases, and 21 bases lay between the germline ends. This CDR3 comprises 17 residues. The germline V gene encodes CDR1 KGHDR and CDR2 SFDVKD. The CDR3 bases are TGTGCCACCAGTGCAGGCAGGCCATCGGGGGATTATCAGCCCCAGCATTTT. Translated, it gives CATSAGRPSGDYQPQHF.

In this sample, this clonotype turned up a few times. The gene calls are TRBV18 and TRBJ2-1, with 7 bases aligning to TRBD2. V gave up 4 bases and J gave up 9 bases; unmatched junction bases: 15. From germline, CDR1 is KGHSH and CDR2 LQKENI. CDR3 size: 16 residues. CDR3 in amino acids: CASSLRELAPYGEQFF. The CDR3, as DNA: TGTGCCAGCTCACTCCGGGAACTAGCGCCTTACGGTGAGCAGTTCTTC.

This CDR3 is CASSDNPGGSGNTIYF. CDR3 bases: TGCGCCAGCAGCGACAACCCGGGGGGCTCTGGAAACACCATATATTTT. V gene TRBV5-1 combines with J gene TRBJ1-3; D possibly corresponds to TRBD1 (5 bases). CDR1 is SGHRS, CDR2 YFSETQ, per germline. The CDR3 sequence is 16 residues long. Trimming cost V 4 bases and J 0 bases, with 14 bases left between them.

The V and J genes are TRBV7-2 and TRBJ2-7, with D tentatively TRBD2 (6 bases). V was trimmed by 0 bases and J by 2 bases, leaving 11 bases between them. There are 15 residues in the CDR3. Germline V lookup: CDR1 SGHTA, CDR2 FQGNSA. In DNA, the CDR3 is TGTGCCAGCAGCTTAGCGCACGGGGGTCCCTACGAGCAGTACTTC. This codes for CASSLAHGGPYEQYF.

This clonotype was seen more than once but under ten times. The gene calls are TRBV11-1 and TRBJ2-2; D may correspond to TRBD1 or TRBD2 (5 bases each). Deletions cut 7 bases from V and 1 base from J, with 22 bases between. The germline CDR1 and CDR2 sequences are SGHAT and FQDESV (reference sequence). The CDR3 contains 18 residues. This chain's CDR3 is CASTSIITGTENTGELFF. The CDR3 DNA is TGTGCCAGCACCTCCATAATAACCGGGACGGAGAACACCGGGGAGCTGTTTTTT. Drawing the rest from reference TRBV11-1 and TRBJ2-2, the complete variable domain is EAEVAQSPRYKITEKSQAVAFWCDPISGHATLYWYRQILGQGPELLVQFQDESVVDDSQLPKDRFSAERLKGVDSTLKIQPAELGDSAMYLCASTSIITGTENTGELFFGEGSRLTVL.

J is TRBJ1-5 and V is TRBV24-1, with a weak D call TRBD1 (5 bases). The CDR3 is 13 residues long. Trimming removed 6 bases at V and 4 bases at J, with 9 bases between. Looked up from germline, CDR1 is KGHDR and CDR2 is SFDVKD. CDR3 DNA: TGTGCCACCAGTTCAGGGAGTAATCAGCCCCAGCATTTT. It specifies CATSSGSNQPQHF.

The table lists this clonotype with a few counts. The rearrangement uses TRBV29-1 and TRBJ2-7; the match to TRBD2 covers 8 bases. V was clipped by 4 bases and J by 0 bases; unmatched bases: 2. The CDR3 loop spans 13 amino acids. Germline assignment: CDR1 SQVTM and CDR2 ANQGSEA. The DNA for the CDR3 is TGCAGCGTTGCTACTAGCGGCTCCTACGAGCAGTACTTC. Its protein product is CSVATSGSYEQYF.

The V gene is TRBV4-1, the J gene TRBJ2-5; D gene ambiguous. The V and J ends lost 0 bases and 2 bases respectively, with 13 bases between them. The CDR3 is made up of 16 amino acids. Germline CDR1 MGHRA, CDR2 YSYEKL. In nucleotides, the CDR3 is TGCGCCAGCAGCCAAGATTTGGGATGGGGACAAGAGACCCAGTACTTC. Residues: CASSQDLGWGQETQYF.